This note documents a single T cell receptor beta chain sequence. Its binding antigen is unknown. The junction and the germline gene differ at one end; a read error may be behind it. This sample was taken from a study of blood T cells in healthy people across ages (dated by TCRdb to 2014 to 2015). Some background on the complete study: In model experiments, template switching captured about one uniquely barcoded TCR beta cDNA molecule for every two T cells. To avoid experimental bias, donors of different ages were distributed randomly across sequencing lanes. Using the same blood draw, the study looked at two additional independent replicas of 1 million unique cDNA reads for two donors, one aged 18 to 30 and the other aged 80 or older. Age-related changes in TCR beta repertoire diversity were measured in the study by deep sequencing normalized with unique cDNA molecular identifiers. Four age groups were formed from the donors: young (average approximately 15 years), middle-aged (around 41), aged (roughly 58) and long-lived (approximately 78). The paper as a whole reports these results and caveats: Bulk unsorted PBMC profiling prevented conclusive comparison of naive and antigen-experienced compartments. Compared with the aged group, more naive CD4+ T cells, fewer expanded clones and increased TCR diversity were shown by the long-lived group, suggesting age selection. Because donor CMV infection status was unknown, age-related changes in expanded clonotypes were potentially confounded. As age increased, observed TCR beta diversity per million T cells dropped in a roughly linear way, and a significant reduction was already evident by age approximately 40. Estimates of total diversity from one million sequenced T cells were regarded as lower bounds and underestimates. There was a strong correlation between observed TCR beta diversity and the percentage of naive T cells measured by flow cytometry.

CDR1 and CDR2, looked up from the germline V gene, are SGHRS and YFSETQ. CDR3 length: 13 amino acids, cysteine to phenylalanine. Only the CDR3 part of the read is kept: 39 bases, read in frame from the first base. Library creation used 5' RACE. Sequencer: Illumina HiSeq 2500. A second PCR of roughly 7 to 11 cycles was performed with a sample-barcoded 5' primer and a J-beta primer mix. Each TCR beta cDNA molecule received a unique molecular identifier from a template-switch 5' adaptor carrying 12 random nucleotides. Each sample yielded at least 2.5 million CDR3-containing paired-end reads. The Mint cDNA synthesis kit, primed by a TRBC-specific oligonucleotide, was used to synthesize first-strand cDNA from all RNA. All cDNA was treated with uracil-DNA glycosylase and then went through a first 18-cycle PCR with the universal primers M1SS and BC2_uni_R. Per the source publication's procedure: For normalization, 1 million high-quality reads were randomly selected from each sample, with every read carrying a distinct molecular identifier. Instead of being binned into consensus sequences, reads that shared molecular identifiers were thrown out. MiTCR, set to a Q25 quality threshold and the strictest error-elimination algorithm, was used for CDR3 identification, clonotype clustering and error correction. A nonparametric unseen species model with Euler transformation was used to estimate a lower bound on total TCR beta diversity. TCRdb passed the public sequencing reads through fastp at Q25 and MiXCR, retaining productive beta sequences. When rows share a CDR3 protein, they turn into one entry using the most common DNA and genes. The V and J calls shown here were made by TCRdb, not taken from the authors' results. This sample holds hundreds of thousands of distinct CDR3 sequences; 25% to 30% were observed only once. The top ten hold 17% of the sample.

Systemically healthy Caucasian individuals from Russia, 35 to 40 in total and aged roughly 6 to 95 years, were included as donors. Each donor gave approximately 9.4 milliliters of peripheral blood, drawn into EDTA-treated Vacutainer tubes. PBMCs were isolated by Ficoll-Paque density-gradient centrifugation, with at least 6 million obtained per sample. Total RNA, at least 6 micrograms per sample, was extracted from PBMCs with Trizol reagent. For every donor, an aliquot of PBMCs went through flow cytometry to measure the percentages of naive CD45RAhigh/CD27high T cells. The sample taken for sequencing was blood. The clonotype comes from a woman of 80 years or more in good health. The V and J segments used are TRBV5-1 and TRBJ2-3; no D segment can be confidently identified. The DNA is as follows: TGCGCCTGCAGACCCGGTCCCACCCATACGCAGTATTTT. Its protein reads: CACRPGPTHTQYF.